This T cell receptor (beta chain) appears in the sequencing data of a study of identical twins. Broader study findings: Rather than following the same donors, the conclusions depended on cross-sectional statistical analysis.

TCRdb processed the 5' RACE reads anew with MiXCR; each CDR3 protein has one entry. The table records about 700,000 distinct CDR3 sequences, approximately 9% of them present only once. About this clonotype: Its antigen is currently unknown.

The V end lost 0 bases, the J end lost 6 bases, and 12 bases lay between the germline ends. Germline V gene data show CDR1 as SGHRS and CDR2 as YFSETQ. The CDR3 sequence is 14 residues long. The same data also went into a second study, on yellow fever vaccine responses in identical twins.

The receptor's source is a young woman in good health. The sequencing input was PBMCs. The rearrangement uses TRBV5-1 and TRBJ1-1; D is possibly TRBD1 (5 bases). The CDR3 DNA reads as TGCGCCAGCAGCTTGGATTCAGGGCTCGCTGAAGCTTTCTTT. Amino acids: CASSLDSGLAEAFF.